This entry concerns a single T cell receptor beta chain. Its antigen is undetermined. One end of the junction is discordant with germline, which a read error may explain. The data were obtained in a study of shared clonotypes between healthy human individuals. General study findings and limits: Among the subsets, naive ones generally showed larger estimated richness than memory ones.

Several immunoSEQ 96-well plates shared each subset's DNA, each plate a replicate. TCRdb's table, derived via immunoSEQ multiplex PCR, lists solely in-frame clones and lacks some. The profile shows 85,000 to 100,000 clones, almost 70% of them singletons. The sequencing sample was made of memory CD8+ T cells sorted from blood. Sample subset: CD45RO+ cells pooled with CCR7-negative TemRA cells. The TCR was taken from a man aged 25-45 years in good health.

CDR3 region: CASSQDRARTLETQYF. CDR3 nucleotides: TGCGCCAGCAGCCAAGATCGGGCTAGGACCCTGGAGACCCAGTACTTC. This rearrangement joins TRBV11-2 to TRBJ2-5; D unresolved. The CDR3 sequence is 16 residues long. CDR1 is SGHAT and CDR2 is FQNNGV in the germline V gene. The full variable domain, completed using reference TRBV11-2 and TRBJ2-5, is EAGVAQSPRYKIIEKRQSVAFWCNPISGHATLYWYQQILGQGPKLLIQFQNNGVVDDSQLPKDRFSAERLKGVDSTLKIQPAKLEDSAVYLCASSQDRARTLETQYFGPGTRLLVL.